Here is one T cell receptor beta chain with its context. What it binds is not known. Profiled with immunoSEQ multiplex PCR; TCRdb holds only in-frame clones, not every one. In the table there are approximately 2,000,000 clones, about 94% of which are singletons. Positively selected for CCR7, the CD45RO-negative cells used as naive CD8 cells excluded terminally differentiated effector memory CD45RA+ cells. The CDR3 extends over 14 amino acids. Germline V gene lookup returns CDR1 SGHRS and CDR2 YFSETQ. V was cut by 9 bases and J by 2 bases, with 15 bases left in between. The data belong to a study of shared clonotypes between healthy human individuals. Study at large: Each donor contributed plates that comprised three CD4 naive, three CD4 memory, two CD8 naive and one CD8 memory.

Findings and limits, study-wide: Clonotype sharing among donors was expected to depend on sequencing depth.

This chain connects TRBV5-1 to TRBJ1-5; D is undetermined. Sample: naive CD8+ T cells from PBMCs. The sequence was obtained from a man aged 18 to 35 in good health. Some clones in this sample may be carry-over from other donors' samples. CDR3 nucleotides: TGCGCCACCCAACCTGAGCTAGGCAATCAGCCCCAGCATTTT. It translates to CATQPELGNQPQHF.